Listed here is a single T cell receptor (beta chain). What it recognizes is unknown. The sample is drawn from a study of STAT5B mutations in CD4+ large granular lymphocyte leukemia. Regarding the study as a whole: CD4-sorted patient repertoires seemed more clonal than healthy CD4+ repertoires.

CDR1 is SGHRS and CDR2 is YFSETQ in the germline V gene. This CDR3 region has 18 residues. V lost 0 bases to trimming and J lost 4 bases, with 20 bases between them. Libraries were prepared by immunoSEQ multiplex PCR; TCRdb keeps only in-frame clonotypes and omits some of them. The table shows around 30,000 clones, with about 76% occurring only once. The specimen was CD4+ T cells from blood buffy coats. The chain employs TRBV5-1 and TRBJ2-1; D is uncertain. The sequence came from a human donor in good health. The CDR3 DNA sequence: TGCGCCAGCAGCTTGGGGGCTGGCGGCAATAAGGTTTACAATGAGCAGTTCTTC. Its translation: CASSLGAGGNKVYNEQFF.